A single sample gave rise to the 4 T cell receptor beta chains below, sequenced in a study of blood T cell repertoires in COVID-19. Assay used: immunoSEQ multiplex PCR; TCRdb lists only in-frame clones, some missing. The repertoire holds about 210,000 clones, with around 81% as singletons. The sample taken for sequencing was peripheral blood. The receptor source for this set is a woman in her seventies with acute or convalescent COVID-19.

There are a few counts of this clone. The rearrangement joins TRBV20-1 to TRBJ2-2, with a weak D call TRBD2 (6 bases). CDR1 and CDR2 from the germline V gene are DFQATT and SNEGSKA (reference sequence). Trimming cost V 3 bases and J 8 bases, with 13 bases left between them. This CDR3 has 13 residues. The CDR3 region has the DNA TGCAGTGCTAGTCGGGGGAATGTTGGGGAGCTGTTTTTT. Protein sequence: CSASRGNVGELFF.

This chain links TRBV19 with TRBJ2-1; no reliable D call. V was clipped by 4 bases and J by 10 bases, with 14 bases between them. CDR1 is LNHDA and CDR2 is SQIVND in the germline V gene (reference sequence). The CDR3 length is 13 residues. The CDR3 sequence: CASSTYSRSEQFF. In nucleotides, the CDR3 is TGTGCCAGTAGTACATACTCCCGGTCCGAGCAGTTCTTC.

This clone was picked up a small number of times. The CDR3 DNA follows: TGTGCCAGTCCAGGGGACAGCCGCAACTCTCAGCCCCAGCATTTT. Translating gives CASPGDSRNSQPQHF. This chain connects TRBV27 to TRBJ1-5, with TRBD1 matching over 7 bases. The length of the CDR3 is 15 residues. J was trimmed by 6 bases and V by 9 bases; bases with no gene match: 14. The V gene's germline CDR1 is MNHEY and CDR2 SMNVEV (reference sequence).

The rearrangement uses TRBV21-1 and TRBJ1-2; TRBD1, the table's D call, lacks a check against the DNA. TRBV21-1 is reported as a pseudogene. This CDR3 comprises 18 residues. The CDR3, as DNA: TGTGCCAGCAGGACGGATACGGGACAGGGGGCGATTAACTATGGCTACACCTTC. It translates to CASRTDTGQGAINYGYTF.